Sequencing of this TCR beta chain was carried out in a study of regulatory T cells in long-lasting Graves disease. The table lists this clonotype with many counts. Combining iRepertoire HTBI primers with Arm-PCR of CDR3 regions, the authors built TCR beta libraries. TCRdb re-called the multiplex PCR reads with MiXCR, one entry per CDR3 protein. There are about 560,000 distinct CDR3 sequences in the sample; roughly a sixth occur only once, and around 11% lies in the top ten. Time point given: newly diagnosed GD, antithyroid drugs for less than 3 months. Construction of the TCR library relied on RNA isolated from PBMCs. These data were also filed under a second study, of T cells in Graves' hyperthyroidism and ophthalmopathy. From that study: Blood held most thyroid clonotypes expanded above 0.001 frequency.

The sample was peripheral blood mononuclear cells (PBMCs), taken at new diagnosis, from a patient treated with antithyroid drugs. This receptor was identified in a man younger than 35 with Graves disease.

The CDR3 sequence: CASNVSPRGLVDNEQFF. The CDR3 DNA sequence: TGTGCCAGCAACGTTTCCCCCCGGGGTCTAGTCGACAATGAGCAGTTCTTC. The chain uses TRBV2 and TRBJ2-1; D perhaps matches TRBD2 (5 bases). This CDR3 has 17 residues. V lost 7 bases and J lost 5, with 24 bases in between. Germline CDR1 reads SNHLY; CDR2 reads FYNNEI. Filled out from reference TRBV2 and TRBJ2-1, the complete variable domain reads EPEVTQTPSHQVTQMGQEVILRCVPISNHLYFYWYRQILGQKVEFLVSFYNNEISEKSEIFDDQFSVERPDGSNFTLKIRSTKLEDSAMYFCASNVSPRGLVDNEQFFGPGTRLTVL.